This T cell receptor (beta chain) was profiled in a study of metastatic and nonmetastatic thyroid tumors (dated by TCRdb to between 2020 and 2021). In the study overall: Repertoires from peripheral blood and from tumor or nodule tissue samples of malignant and benign thyroid patients were compared. General findings and caveats noted by the study authors: In both blood and tumor samples, TCR beta diversity was reported to be significantly higher in malignant tumors than in benign nodules.

Notes on this clone: Its antigen specificity is not known. No qualities accompany the bases; no much larger clone lies one base away.

The library was produced with PCR. The reads were generated on an Illumina HiSeq 4000. High-throughput sequencing was used to profile the TCR beta-chain CDR3 region of every patient. The paper's data handling went like this. Drawing on CDR3 differences between clinicopathological groups, the researchers built a classifier meant to tell apart patients with distant-metastatic papillary thyroid cancer. Repertoire diversity was assessed with the Shannon index, and tumor-blood repertoire similarity with the Morisita-Horn index. TCRdb itself trimmed the public reads at Q25 with fastp, ran MiXCR and retained productive beta chains. Here the V and J calls rest on TCRdb's processing, not on the authors' analysis. In all, the sample holds around 30,000 clones, and 15% of those were seen once. The ten largest clones add up to 15% to 20% of the sample. No treatment had been received by any patient before thyroid surgery. Using T-cell receptor beta sequencing, the researchers looked back retrospectively at clinical samples from patients, gathered between the early 2010s and the late 2010s.

Looking up the germline V gene yields CDR1 SGHNT and CDR2 YENEEA. The junction shows trimming of 4 bases on V and 1 base on J, and the gene matches do not reach 13 bases of it. Including cysteine and phenylalanine, the CDR3 has 18 amino acids. Only the CDR3 region is kept as DNA, spanning 54 bases read in frame from base 1. Sequenced: blood. The sequence is built from TRBV11-3 and TRBJ2-1; TRBD2 matches 7 bases in the middle. The sequence derives from a male donor with papillary thyroid cancer or a benign thyroid nodule (not recorded which). Some clones in this sample may be carry-over from other donors' samples. CDR3 loop: CASSSPRVGEGSYNEQFF. DNA sequence: TGTGCCAGCAGCTCCCCAAGGGTCGGGGAGGGGTCCTACAATGAGCAGTTCTTC. The full variable domain, completed from the reference TRBV11-3 and TRBJ2-1 proteins outside the CDR3, reads EAGVVQSPRYKIIEKKQPVAFWCNPISGHNTLYWYLQNLGQGPELLIRYENEEAVDDSQLPKDRFSAERLKGVDSTLKIQPAELGDSAVYLCASSSPRVGEGSYNEQFFGPGTRLTVL.